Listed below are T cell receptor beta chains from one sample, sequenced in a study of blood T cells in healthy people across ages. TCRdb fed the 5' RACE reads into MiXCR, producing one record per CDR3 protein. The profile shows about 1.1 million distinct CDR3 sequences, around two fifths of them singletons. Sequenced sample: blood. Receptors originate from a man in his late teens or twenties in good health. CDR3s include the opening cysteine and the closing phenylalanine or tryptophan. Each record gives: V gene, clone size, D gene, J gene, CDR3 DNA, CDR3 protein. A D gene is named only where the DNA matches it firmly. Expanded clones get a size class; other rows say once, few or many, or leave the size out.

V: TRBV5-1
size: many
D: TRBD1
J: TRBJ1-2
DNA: TGCGCCAGCAGCTTGGCCGGGACAGGGGATGGCTACACCTTC
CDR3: CASSLAGTGDGYTF

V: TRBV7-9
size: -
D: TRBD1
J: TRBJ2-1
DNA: TGTGCCAGCAGCTACCGGGACAGCCCCTACAATGAGCAGTTCTTC
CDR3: CASSYRDSPYNEQFF

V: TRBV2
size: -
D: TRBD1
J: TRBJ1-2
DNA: TGTGCCAGCGCGGACAGGGTTCGGGATGGCTACACCTTC
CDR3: CASADRVRDGYTF

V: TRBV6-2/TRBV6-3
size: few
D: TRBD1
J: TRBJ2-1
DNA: TGTGCCAGCAGAATAGACAGGGCCTATGAGCAGTTCTTC
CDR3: CASRIDRAYEQFF

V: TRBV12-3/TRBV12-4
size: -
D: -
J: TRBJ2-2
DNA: TGTGCCAGCGGACCCCGGGGCAACACCGGGGAGCTGTTTTTT
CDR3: CASGPRGNTGELFF

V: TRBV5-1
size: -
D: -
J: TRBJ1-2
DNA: TGCGCCAGCAGCTTGGAGTTTACTAACTATGGCTACACCTTC
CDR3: CASSLEFTNYGYTF

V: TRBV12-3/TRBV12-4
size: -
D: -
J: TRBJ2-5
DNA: TGTGCCAGCAGTTCGGGGTCCTGGGATGAGCAGTACTTC
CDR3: CASSSGSWDEQYF

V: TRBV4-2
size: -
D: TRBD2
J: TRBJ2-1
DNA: TGTGCCAGCAGCCAAGACGGACTAGCGGGATTTGAGCAGTTCTTC
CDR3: CASSQDGLAGFEQFF

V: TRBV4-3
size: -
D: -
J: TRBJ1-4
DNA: TGCGCCAGCAGCCAAGAAGGCGGGGGGGAAGGGGAAAAACTGTTTTTT
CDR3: CASSQEGGGEGEKLFF

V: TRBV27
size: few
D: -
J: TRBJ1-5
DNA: TGTGCCAGCGCAAGTAGCAATCAGCCCCAGCATTTT
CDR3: CASASSNQPQHF

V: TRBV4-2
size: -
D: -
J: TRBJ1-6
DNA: TGTGCCAGCAGCCAAGATGCAAATTCACCCCTCCACTTT
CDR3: CASSQDANSPLHF

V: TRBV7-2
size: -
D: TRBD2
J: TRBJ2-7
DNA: TGTGCCAGCAGCTTAGCCGGGACTAGCGGGGTAAGCTCCTACAATGAGCAGTACTTC
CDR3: CASSLAGTSGVSSYNEQYF

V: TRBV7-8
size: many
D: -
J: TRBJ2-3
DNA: TGTGCCAGCAGCAACCCTACAGGGTCCACCGGTGGCACAGATACGCAGTATTTT
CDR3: CASSNPTGSTGGTDTQYF

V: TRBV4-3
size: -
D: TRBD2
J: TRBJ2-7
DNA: TGCGCCAGCAGCCTCCGGACTAGCGGGGCTACCCCCTACAATGAGCAGTACTTC
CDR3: CASSLRTSGATPYNEQYF

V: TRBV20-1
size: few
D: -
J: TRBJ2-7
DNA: TGCAGTGCTAGAGATAGTTCCTCGGGGGCCCCTTACGAGCAGTACTTC
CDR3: CSARDSSSGAPYEQYF

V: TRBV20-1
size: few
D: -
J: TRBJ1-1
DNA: TGCAGTGCTAGACCATCGACAGACGCGAACACTGAAGCTTTCTTT
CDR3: CSARPSTDANTEAFF